A selection of T cell receptor beta chains follows, all from one sample in a study of shared clonotypes between healthy human individuals. Produced via immunoSEQ multiplex PCR; TCRdb's table is partial and in-frame only. The table lists 1 million to 1.2 million clones, roughly 80% of them singletons. The sample consisted of memory CD4+ T cells from PBMCs. The receptors were gathered from a man aged 18-30 years in good health. Some clones in this sample may be carry-over from other donors' samples. The CDR3 runs from the conserved cysteine through the conserved F or W. A D gene is named only where the DNA matches it firmly. Not all rows give a size; the values are once, few, many and, for expanded clones, a class.

j_gene: TRBJ1-3
d_gene: TRBD1
abundance: .
v_gene: TRBV7-8
len: 16
CDR3aa: CASSLVGQGAGNTIYF
CDR3nt: TGTGCCAGCAGCTTAGTTGGACAGGGGGCAGGAAACACCATATATTTT

j_gene: TRBJ1-5
d_gene: TRBD1
abundance: few
v_gene: TRBV28
len: 14
CDR3aa: CASSQGTGPRAQHF
CDR3nt: TGTGCCAGCAGTCAAGGGACAGGACCAAGAGCCCAGCATTTT

j_gene: TRBJ2-3
d_gene: .
abundance: .
v_gene: TRBV5-1
len: 15
CDR3aa: CASSLVQGISDTQYF
CDR3nt: TGCGCCAGCAGCTTGGTACAGGGAATCTCCGATACGCAGTATTTT

j_gene: TRBJ2-5
d_gene: TRBD2
abundance: .
v_gene: TRBV15
len: 18
CDR3aa: CATSTRKDKAGAKETQYF
CDR3nt: TGTGCCACCAGCACCCGAAAGGATAAAGCGGGAGCTAAAGAGACCCAGTACTTC

j_gene: TRBJ1-1
d_gene: TRBD1
abundance: few
v_gene: TRBV6-4
len: 14
CDR3aa: CASRETGRDTEAFF
CDR3nt: TGTGCCAGCAGAGAGACAGGGAGGGACACTGAAGCTTTCTTT

j_gene: TRBJ2-2
d_gene: .
abundance: .
v_gene: TRBV7-9
len: 11
CDR3aa: CAAGYTGELFF
CDR3nt: TGTGCTGCAGGGTACACCGGGGAGCTGTTTTTT

j_gene: TRBJ2-1
d_gene: TRBD2
abundance: .
v_gene: TRBV5-1
len: 15
CDR3aa: CASSLGTSVYNEQFF
CDR3nt: TGCGCCAGCAGCTTGGGGACTAGCGTCTACAATGAGCAGTTCTTC

j_gene: TRBJ2-1
d_gene: TRBD2
abundance: .
v_gene: TRBV9
len: 18
CDR3aa: CASSPQGSGRTTYNEQFF
CDR3nt: TGTGCCAGCAGCCCTCAAGGTAGCGGGAGAACTACCTACAATGAGCAGTTCTTC

j_gene: TRBJ2-2
d_gene: TRBD1
abundance: .
v_gene: TRBV30
len: 14
CDR3aa: CAWRTGGNTGELFF
CDR3nt: TGTGCCTGGAGGACAGGGGGAAACACCGGGGAGCTGTTTTTT

j_gene: TRBJ2-7
d_gene: .
abundance: .
v_gene: TRBV5-6
len: 14
CDR3aa: CASSRGGNPYEQYF
CDR3nt: TGTGCCAGCAGTAGAGGGGGGAACCCCTACGAGCAGTACTTC

j_gene: TRBJ1-4
d_gene: .
abundance: .
v_gene: TRBV11-2
len: 14
CDR3aa: CASSPSRPNEKLFF
CDR3nt: TGTGCCAGCAGCCCGAGCCGCCCAAATGAAAAACTGTTTTTT

j_gene: TRBJ1-1
d_gene: TRBD1
abundance: many
v_gene: TRBV6-4
len: 17
CDR3aa: CASSDPGQGVGRGYAFF
CDR3nt: TGTGCCAGCAGTGACCCGGGACAGGGCGTAGGGAGAGGGTATGCTTTCTTT

j_gene: TRBJ1-4
d_gene: .
abundance: .
v_gene: TRBV10-2
len: 14
CDR3aa: CASTGTNRGEKLFF
CDR3nt: TGCGCCAGCACCGGGACAAATCGGGGAGAAAAACTGTTTTTT

j_gene: TRBJ2-1
d_gene: TRBD2
abundance: once
v_gene: TRBV5-1
len: 14
CDR3aa: CASSPIAGDNEQFF
CDR3nt: TGCGCCAGCAGCCCAATAGCGGGAGACAATGAGCAGTTCTTC

j_gene: TRBJ2-2
d_gene: .
abundance: .
v_gene: TRBV28
len: 15
CDR3aa: CASSRQGGNTGELFF
CDR3nt: TGTGCCAGCAGTCGTCAGGGGGGTAACACCGGGGAGCTGTTTTTT

j_gene: TRBJ2-7
d_gene: .
abundance: once
v_gene: TRBV18
len: 15
CDR3aa: CASSPDSGKRDEQYF
CDR3nt: TGTGCCAGCTCACCAGACAGTGGCAAAAGGGACGAGCAGTACTTC

j_gene: TRBJ2-2
d_gene: .
abundance: once
v_gene: TRBV6-1
len: 13
CDR3aa: CASRTVNTGELFF
CDR3nt: TGTGCCAGCAGGACAGTGAACACCGGGGAGCTGTTTTTT

j_gene: TRBJ2-7
d_gene: TRBD1
abundance: .
v_gene: TRBV19
len: 17
CDR3aa: CASSLRLGQGSPYEQYF
CDR3nt: TGTGCCAGTAGTCTAAGACTGGGACAGGGTAGTCCCTACGAGCAGTACTTC

j_gene: TRBJ1-5
d_gene: TRBD1
abundance: .
v_gene: TRBV5-1
len: 15
CDR3aa: CASSLEGTGRQPQHF
CDR3nt: TGCGCCAGCAGCTTGGAGGGGACAGGGAGGCAGCCCCAGCATTTT

j_gene: TRBJ2-5
d_gene: TRBD2
abundance: .
v_gene: TRBV7-6
len: 14
CDR3aa: CASSYREGGETQYF
CDR3nt: TGTGCCAGCAGCTATCGGGAGGGAGGAGAGACCCAGTACTTC

j_gene: TRBJ2-1
d_gene: TRBD2
abundance: .
v_gene: TRBV30
len: 18
CDR3aa: CAWSVPGTSGTRGNEQFF
CDR3nt: TGTGCCTGGAGTGTACCCGGGACTAGCGGGACGAGGGGGAATGAGCAGTTCTTC

j_gene: TRBJ1-1
d_gene: .
abundance: .
v_gene: TRBV11-2
len: 12
CDR3aa: CASSLVANEAFF
CDR3nt: TGTGCCAGCAGCTTAGTGGCCAATGAAGCTTTCTTT

j_gene: TRBJ1-3
d_gene: .
abundance: .
v_gene: TRBV28
len: 15
CDR3aa: CASKGHTHSGNTIYF
CDR3nt: TGTGCCAGCAAGGGTCACACCCACTCTGGAAACACCATATATTTT

j_gene: TRBJ1-2
d_gene: .
abundance: .
v_gene: TRBV4-1
len: 11
CDR3aa: CASSQDWGYTF
CDR3nt: TGCGCCAGCAGCCAAGATTGGGGCTACACCTTC

j_gene: TRBJ2-5
d_gene: .
abundance: once
v_gene: TRBV6-5
len: 14
CDR3aa: CASSPTGHEETQYF
CDR3nt: TGTGCCAGCAGTCCCACGGGACACGAAGAGACCCAGTACTTC

j_gene: TRBJ2-7
d_gene: .
abundance: .
v_gene: TRBV10-2
len: 13
CDR3aa: CATAGRANYEQYF
CDR3nt: TGCGCCACCGCTGGGCGGGCGAACTACGAGCAGTACTTC

j_gene: TRBJ2-6
d_gene: .
abundance: .
v_gene: TRBV5-1
len: 16
CDR3aa: CASSLVPSFGANVLTF
CDR3nt: TGCGCCAGCAGCTTGGTCCCTAGCTTTGGGGCCAACGTCCTGACTTTC

j_gene: TRBJ2-2
d_gene: .
abundance: .
v_gene: TRBV7-9
len: 13
CDR3aa: CASSLRPPGELFF
CDR3nt: TGTGCCAGCAGCTTACGGCCCCCCGGGGAGCTGTTTTTT

j_gene: TRBJ2-7
d_gene: .
abundance: once
v_gene: TRBV27
len: 16
CDR3aa: CASSFSMTGTENEQYF
CDR3nt: TGTGCCAGCAGTTTCTCCATGACAGGAACAGAAAACGAGCAGTACTTC

j_gene: TRBJ1-4
d_gene: .
abundance: .
v_gene: TRBV28
len: 14
CDR3aa: CASTADSGNEKLFF
CDR3nt: TGTGCCAGCACCGCCGACAGCGGGAATGAAAAACTGTTTTTT

j_gene: TRBJ1-1
d_gene: TRBD1
abundance: .
v_gene: TRBV5-5
len: 18
CDR3aa: CASSLGAGQGEYGTEAFF
CDR3nt: TGTGCCAGCAGCTTGGGAGCTGGACAGGGAGAGTATGGCACTGAAGCTTTCTTT

j_gene: TRBJ2-1
d_gene: .
abundance: .
v_gene: TRBV11-3
len: 16
CDR3aa: CASSLRFNSGYNEQFF
CDR3nt: TGTGCCAGCAGCTTAAGGTTCAATAGCGGATACAATGAGCAGTTCTTC

j_gene: TRBJ2-1
d_gene: TRBD2
abundance: .
v_gene: TRBV18
len: 20
CDR3aa: CASSPYPGLAGGSSYNEQFF
CDR3nt: TGTGCCAGCTCACCCTATCCGGGACTAGCGGGAGGGAGCTCCTACAATGAGCAGTTCTTC

j_gene: TRBJ2-7
d_gene: .
abundance: .
v_gene: TRBV28
len: 16
CDR3aa: CASSFTGKVTNYEQYF
CDR3nt: TGTGCCAGCAGTTTCACAGGGAAGGTAACCAACTACGAGCAGTACTTC

j_gene: TRBJ2-3
d_gene: .
abundance: .
v_gene: TRBV5-4
len: 16
CDR3aa: CASQLGRSASTDTQYF
CDR3nt: TGTGCCAGCCAACTCGGACGTTCAGCTAGCACAGATACGCAGTATTTT

j_gene: TRBJ2-2
d_gene: TRBD1
abundance: .
v_gene: TRBV5-4
len: 16
CDR3aa: CASSSRGQGRTGELFF
CDR3nt: TGTGCCAGCAGCAGCAGAGGACAGGGTCGGACCGGGGAGCTGTTTTTT

j_gene: TRBJ1-2
d_gene: .
abundance: .
v_gene: TRBV9
len: 14
CDR3aa: CASSPIGAAYGYTF
CDR3nt: TGTGCCAGCAGCCCTATCGGCGCTGCCTATGGCTACACCTTC

j_gene: TRBJ1-2
d_gene: TRBD1
abundance: .
v_gene: TRBV28
len: 15
CDR3aa: CASRVQGAPGFGYTF
CDR3nt: TGTGCCAGCAGGGTGCAGGGGGCGCCTGGGTTTGGCTACACCTTC

j_gene: TRBJ2-3
d_gene: .
abundance: .
v_gene: TRBV5-5
len: 18
CDR3aa: CASSLMAIGGPSTDTQYF
CDR3nt: TGTGCCAGCAGCCTGATGGCTATCGGGGGTCCTAGCACAGATACGCAGTATTTT

j_gene: TRBJ2-7
d_gene: .
abundance: .
v_gene: TRBV7-9
len: 15
CDR3aa: CASSKNGSQGYEQYF
CDR3nt: TGTGCCAGCAGCAAGAACGGTAGCCAGGGCTACGAGCAGTACTTC

j_gene: TRBJ1-5
d_gene: .
abundance: .
v_gene: TRBV6-1
len: 19
CDR3aa: CASSDGGRAGRHSNQPQHF
CDR3nt: TGTGCCAGCAGTGATGGGGGCAGGGCCGGCCGACATAGCAATCAGCCCCAGCATTTT

j_gene: TRBJ2-5
d_gene: TRBD1
abundance: .
v_gene: TRBV27
len: 15
CDR3aa: CASSNLKGAVETQYF
CDR3nt: TGTGCCAGCAGTAATTTGAAGGGGGCTGTAGAGACCCAGTACTTC

j_gene: TRBJ2-6
d_gene: .
abundance: .
v_gene: TRBV27
len: 14
CDR3aa: CASTGISGANVLTF
CDR3nt: TGTGCCAGCACGGGTATCTCTGGGGCCAACGTCCTGACTTTC

j_gene: TRBJ1-5
d_gene: .
abundance: .
v_gene: TRBV27
len: 13
CDR3aa: CASSLRSNQPQHF
CDR3nt: TGTGCCAGCAGTCTTCGCTCCAATCAGCCCCAGCATTTT

j_gene: TRBJ1-2
d_gene: TRBD1
abundance: .
v_gene: TRBV5-8
len: 14
CDR3aa: CASSSDRALHGYTF
CDR3nt: TGTGCCAGCAGCTCCGACAGGGCACTCCATGGCTACACCTTC

j_gene: TRBJ1-2
d_gene: TRBD1
abundance: once
v_gene: TRBV5-6
len: 13
CDR3aa: CASLGDRGYGYTF
CDR3nt: TGTGCCAGCCTTGGGGACAGGGGCTATGGCTACACCTTC

j_gene: TRBJ1-3
d_gene: .
abundance: .
v_gene: TRBV28
len: 17
CDR3aa: CASSSALRGRGGNTIYF
CDR3nt: TGTGCCAGCAGTTCCGCACTGAGGGGGAGGGGTGGAAACACCATATATTTT

j_gene: TRBJ1-4
d_gene: TRBD1
abundance: .
v_gene: TRBV5-1
len: 15
CDR3aa: CASSREGQANEKLFF
CDR3nt: TGCGCCAGCAGCCGCGAGGGACAGGCTAATGAAAAACTGTTTTTT

j_gene: TRBJ2-2
d_gene: TRBD1
abundance: .
v_gene: TRBV10-3
len: 14
CDR3aa: CAISESQGAGELFF
CDR3nt: TGTGCCATCAGTGAGTCCCAGGGGGCCGGGGAGCTGTTTTTT

j_gene: TRBJ2-7
d_gene: .
abundance: few
v_gene: TRBV7-6
len: 16
CDR3aa: CASSLESASRSYEQYF
CDR3nt: TGTGCCAGCAGCTTAGAATCGGCTAGCCGCTCCTACGAGCAGTACTTC

j_gene: TRBJ1-3
d_gene: .
abundance: .
v_gene: TRBV5-1
len: 15
CDR3aa: CASSGGELMGNTIYF
CDR3nt: TGCGCCAGCAGCGGAGGGGAACTAATGGGAAACACCATATATTTT

j_gene: TRBJ1-5
d_gene: .
abundance: .
v_gene: TRBV29-1
len: 14
CDR3aa: CSVRVEDANQPQHF
CDR3nt: TGCAGCGTTCGCGTCGAGGACGCAAATCAGCCCCAGCATTTT

j_gene: TRBJ1-1
d_gene: TRBD1
abundance: .
v_gene: TRBV28
len: 13
CDR3aa: CASSMTGRAEAFF
CDR3nt: TGTGCCAGCAGTATGACAGGGCGGGCTGAAGCTTTCTTT